Listed below are T cell receptor beta chains from one sample, sequenced in a study of T cell changes during pregnancy in multiple sclerosis. Data came from immunoSEQ multiplex PCR; TCRdb stores just in-frame clones and leaves some out. The sample yields roughly 24,000 clones, 80% to 90% seen once. Specimen: CD8+ T cells from peripheral blood mononuclear cells, collected in the first trimester of pregnancy. Receptors were obtained from a female donor in good health, enrolled as a control in a pregnancy study. Each CDR3 is given with its conserved first and last residue. The order of the fields is V gene, D gene, J gene, clone size, CDR3 protein, CDR3 DNA. A D gene is named only where the DNA matches it firmly. Clone size is not always given. Where it is, it says once, few, many or a class for expanded clones.

TRBV7-2	.	TRBJ1-6	once	CASTRENSPLHF	TGTGCCAGCACGAGAGAAAATTCACCCCTCCACTTT
TRBV27	.	TRBJ2-5	.	CASVPSWGPKPQETQYF	TGTGCCAGCGTCCCTTCCTGGGGGCCAAAACCCCAAGAGACCCAGTACTTC
TRBV5-5	.	TRBJ1-6	.	CASSDRPGGGYNSPLHF	TGTGCCAGCAGCGACCGCCCGGGGGGCGGATATAATTCACCCCTCCACTTT
TRBV27	.	TRBJ2-2	.	CASVAPAGELFF	TGTGCCAGCGTTGCGCCGGCCGGGGAGCTGTTTTTT
TRBV6-1	TRBD1	TRBJ2-6	.	CASSATGTGANVLTF	TGTGCCAGCTCAGCGACAGGGACCGGGGCCAACGTCCTGACTTTC
TRBV7-9	.	TRBJ2-2	.	CASSLSGVGTGELFF	TGTGCCAGCAGCTTGTCGGGGGTTGGGACCGGGGAGCTGTTTTTT
TRBV7-2	.	TRBJ2-3	.	CASSPDYTYTDTQYF	TGTGCCAGCAGCCCGGACTATACGTACACAGATACGCAGTATTTT
TRBV27	.	TRBJ1-1	.	CASSDGRVLLF	TGTGCCAGCTCTGATGGTAGAGTCCTCCTCTTT
TRBV29-1	.	TRBJ1-1	.	CSVTGGRGTEAFF	TGCAGCGTGACGGGAGGGCGGGGGACTGAAGCTTTCTTT
TRBV4-3	.	TRBJ1-6	.	CASSQGQEGSSPLHF	TGCGCCAGCAGCCAAGGGCAGGAGGGGTCCTCACCCCTCCACTTT
TRBV6-5	.	TRBJ2-1	.	CASSTGVSYNEQFF	TGTGCCAGCAGCACGGGGGTTTCGTACAATGAGCAGTTCTTC
TRBV19	TRBD1	TRBJ1-1	.	CASSIPGQGEAFF	TGTGCCAGTAGTATCCCTGGACAGGGGGAAGCTTTCTTT
TRBV6-1	TRBD2	TRBJ2-3	.	CASSEERGGPDTQYF	TGTGCCAGCAGTGAAGAGCGGGGGGGCCCAGATACGCAGTATTTT
TRBV4-1	.	TRBJ1-1	.	CASSQGGNTEAFF	TGCGCCAGCAGCCAAGGAGGGAACACTGAAGCTTTCTTT
TRBV6-5	TRBD1	TRBJ2-5	once	CASSTGQTPQETQYF	TGTGCCAGCAGTACGGGACAGACACCTCAAGAGACCCAGTACTTC
TRBV23-1	.	TRBJ1-6	.	CASGPRAGPTSSYNSPLHF	TGCGCCAGCGGGCCGCGAGCGGGACCGACGAGCTCCTATAATTCACCCCTCCACTTT
TRBV5-6	TRBD1	TRBJ1-2	.	CASGPDRGFVYGYTF	TGTGCCAGCGGGCCGGACAGGGGGTTTGTCTATGGCTACACCTTC
TRBV9	.	TRBJ1-2	.	CASSSKDRIYGYTF	TGTGCCAGCAGCTCCAAAGACAGGATCTATGGCTACACCTTC
TRBV4-1	.	TRBJ2-1	large	CASSQELRDNNEQFF	TGCGCCAGCAGCCAAGAACTGAGGGATAACAATGAGCAGTTCTTC
TRBV6-1	.	TRBJ2-7	.	CASSPLGASYEQYF	TGTGCCAGCAGTCCCTTGGGGGCCTCCTACGAGCAGTACTTC
TRBV14	.	TRBJ1-2	.	CASSQEVGQPYYGYTF	TGTGCCAGCAGCCAAGAAGTCGGACAGCCCTACTATGGCTACACCTTC
TRBV13	.	TRBJ2-7	.	CASSPTSLHEQYF	TGTGCCAGCAGCCCTACTTCTTTGCACGAGCAGTACTTC
TRBV10-3	.	TRBJ2-6	.	CAIRPTGTSAGANVLTF	TGTGCCATCAGACCGACAGGGACTTCGGCTGGGGCCAACGTCCTGACTTTC
TRBV9	TRBD1	TRBJ2-1	once	CASSLGQGRDEQFF	TGTGCCAGCAGCCTAGGACAGGGCAGAGATGAGCAGTTCTTC
TRBV15	TRBD2	TRBJ2-1	.	CATTPGGSSYNEQFF	TGTGCCACCACCCCGGGGGGAAGCTCCTACAATGAGCAGTTCTTC
TRBV5-6	.	TRBJ1-1	.	CASSLGQEAFF	TGTGCCAGCAGCTTGGGCCAGGAAGCTTTCTTT
TRBV6-4	.	TRBJ2-2	.	CASSEGTVNTGELFF	TGTGCCAGCAGTGAGGGGACTGTGAACACCGGGGAGCTGTTTTTT
TRBV9	.	TRBJ1-1	.	CASSVEGYEAFF	TGTGCCAGCAGCGTGGAGGGGTACGAAGCTTTCTTT